The clone carrying this TCR beta chain has just a few counts. Antigen: not known. These data belong to a study of T-cell reconstitution after alpha-beta-depleted transplantation in children. Findings of the study overall: Recipient T cells and thymic progenitors that survived were the source of the high TCRbeta diversity seen at day 60 in some patients.

The authors prepared the TCRbeta library with unique molecular identifiers. TCRdb re-called the PCR reads through MiXCR, storing one row per CDR3 protein. The sample includes some 180,000 distinct CDR3 sequences, 6.6% seen only once; the top ten take 5.5%. This sample comprised PBMCs, obtained before TCRalphabeta/CD19-depleted stem cell transplant. This receptor was obtained from a boy younger than 10 with acute lymphoblastic leukemia, due to receive a stem cell transplant.

Here the CDR3 reads CSARALFSPGATYEQYF. CDR3 nucleotide sequence: TGCAGTGCTAGAGCCCTGTTTAGTCCAGGGGCCACCTACGAGCAGTACTTC. The chain is built from TRBV20-1 and TRBJ2-7; possible D gene TRBD1, 6 bases. This CDR3 has 17 residues. From germline, CDR1 is DFQATT and CDR2 SNEGSKA (reference sequence). V lost 1 base and J lost 2, with 21 bases in between.